The 25 T cell receptor beta chains presented below share a single source sample, sequenced in a study of shared clonotypes between healthy human individuals. The assay was immunoSEQ multiplex PCR, and TCRdb's table has in-frame clones only and misses some. The table has roughly 660,000 clones, about nine tenths seen once. Sequenced input: memory CD8+ T cells from PBMCs. The subset is: CD45RO+ cells pooled with CCR7-negative TemRA cells. These TCRs come from a young man in good health. Some clones in this sample may be carry-over from other donors' samples.

The V gene is TRBV9, the J gene TRBJ2-7; 7 nucleotides agree with TRBD1. Germline CDR1 and CDR2: SGDLS and YYNGEE. CDR3 size: 15 residues. Trimming removed 4 bases from V and 0 bases from J; junction bases left unmatched: 7. CDR3 sequence: CASSPRQGPSYEQYF. CDR3 DNA: TGTGCCAGCAGCCCACGACAGGGACCCTCCTACGAGCAGTACTTC.

The chain uses TRBV5-8 and TRBJ1-4, with D perhaps TRBD1 (6 bases). The CDR3 sequence is 15 residues long. Germline assignment: CDR1 SGHTS and CDR2 YDEGEE. The V end lost 5 bases, the J end lost 3 bases, and 14 bases lay between the germline ends. CDR3 sequence reads: CASSYYRAPNEKLFF. The CDR3 nucleotides read TGTGCCAGCAGTTATTACAGGGCACCTAATGAAAAACTGTTTTTT. Supplemented by reference TRBV5-8 and TRBJ1-4, the full variable domain reads EAGVTQSPTHLIKTRGQQATLRCSPISGHTSVYWYQQALGLGLQFLLWYDEGEERNRGNFPPRFSGRQFPNYSSELNVNALELEDSALYLCASSYYRAPNEKLFFGSGTQLSVL.

The chain combines TRBV4-3 with TRBJ2-2, with TRBD2 matching over 11 bases. CDR1 is LGHNA and CDR2 is YSLEER in the germline V gene. CDR3 length: 18 residues. V gave up 2 bases and J gave up 0 bases; unmatched junction bases: 5. Written as DNA, the CDR3 is TGCGCCAGCAGCCAATACCCGACTAGCGGGACGAACACCGGGGAGCTGTTTTTT. Protein: CASSQYPTSGTNTGELFF.

The chain combines TRBV7-8 with TRBJ2-7; D may be TRBD1 (7 bases). There are 15 residues in the CDR3. V dropped 2 bases and J dropped 1 base, with 12 bases sitting between them. Germline values: CDR1 SGHVS, CDR2 FQNEAQ. DNA for the CDR3: TGTGCCAGCAGCTTAAGACAGGGAGGTTCCTACGAGCAGTACTTC. Residues: CASSLRQGGSYEQYF.

This clone was observed a few times. The genes are TRBV4-1 and TRBJ2-7; D may be TRBD1 or TRBD2 (5 bases each). Germline V gives CDR1 MGHRA, CDR2 YSYEKL. Trimming left V 1 base short and J 0 bases short, with 10 bases between. The CDR3 has 15 residues. CDR3 nucleotide sequence: TGCGCCAGCAGCCAAGGTGAGAGGGGCTCCTACGAGCAGTACTTC. Residues: CASSQGERGSYEQYF.

This CDR3 reads CASSQRVGYNEQFF. DNA for the CDR3: TGTGCCAGCAGCCAACGGGTGGGATACAATGAGCAGTTCTTC. The gene calls are TRBV27 and TRBJ2-1; no reliable D call. V lost 6 bases to trimming and J lost 4 bases, with 13 bases between them. This CDR3 comprises 14 residues. Per germline, CDR1 MNHEY and CDR2 SMNVEV (reference sequence).

This sequence joins TRBV15 and TRBJ2-5; D gene unclear. This CDR3 contains 14 residues. V was trimmed by 3 bases and J by 1 base, leaving 9 bases between them. Germline values: CDR1 LNHNV, CDR2 YYDKDF (reference sequence). The CDR3 bases are TGTGCCACCAGCAGCGGTCACTTCCAAGAGACCCAGTACTTC. Amino acid sequence: CATSSGHFQETQYF.

Details on this clone: One end of the junction is discordant with germline, which a read error may explain. The V and J genes are TRBV7-3 and TRBJ2-7; TRBD2 agrees at 12 bases. CDR3 size: 17 residues. Germline assignment: CDR1 SGHTA and CDR2 FQGTGA. The CDR3 DNA follows: TGTGCCAGCAGCATAACGCTCGGACTAGCGGGGCTCTACGAGCAGTACTTC. It yields the protein CASSITLGLAGLYEQYF.

The V gene is TRBV7-9, the J gene TRBJ2-7, with a weak D call TRBD1 (5 bases). The V and J ends lost 8 bases and 2 bases respectively, with 13 bases between them. The CDR3 consists of 13 residues. Germline V lookup: CDR1 SEHNR, CDR2 FQNEAQ (reference sequence). This CDR3 reads CASGVGATYEQYF. DNA of the CDR3: TGTGCCAGCGGCGTTGGGGCCACCTACGAGCAGTACTTC.

V is TRBV28 and J is TRBJ1-5; D remains unclear. This CDR3 has 13 amino acids. CDR1 and CDR2 from the germline V gene are MDHEN and SYDVKM. V was clipped by 8 bases and J by 1 base, with 9 bases between them. CDR3 DNA sequence: TGTGCCAGCTGGGATAGGAGCAATCAGCCCCAGCATTTT. Encoded protein: CASWDRSNQPQHF.

The chain links TRBV9 to TRBJ1-1; D remains unclear. V dropped 0 bases and J dropped 3 bases, with 9 bases sitting between them. From germline, CDR1 is SGDLS and CDR2 YYNGEE. This CDR3 comprises 14 residues. Here the CDR3 reads CASSVGGYDTEAFF. Here the CDR3 DNA reads TGTGCCAGCAGCGTAGGAGGTTACGACACTGAAGCTTTCTTT. Looking up the rest from reference TRBV9 and TRBJ1-1 gives the full variable domain: DSGVTQTPKHLITATGQRVTLRCSPRSGDLSVYWYQQSLDQGLQFLIQYYNGEERAKGNILERFSAQQFPDLHSELNLSSLELGDSALYFCASSVGGYDTEAFFGQGTRLTVV.

With regard to this clone: A read error is possible here, since a much larger clone lies one base away. The same CDR3 is also encoded by other DNA sequences in this sample. CDR3 nucleotides: TGTGCCAGCAGCCGGGACGGCTTCAATCAGCCCCAGCATTTT. Protein sequence: CASSRDGFNQPQHF. This chain uses TRBV7-9 with TRBJ1-5; D perhaps matches TRBD1 (5 bases). The CDR3 runs to 14 residues. CDR1 and CDR2 from the germline V gene are SEHNR and FQNEAQ (reference sequence). The ends were cut back, 5 bases at V and 3 bases at J, with 11 bases in the middle.

A single count supports this clone. The chain combines TRBV7-2 with TRBJ1-2, with D hard to call. The germline V and J ends were trimmed by 3 bases and 8 bases, with 22 bases remaining between them. The germline V gene encodes CDR1 SGHTA and CDR2 FQGNSA. The CDR3 totals 16 residues. The CDR3 DNA sequence: TGTGCCAGCAGCTTCCCAGGTGTGCGCCGTGTTGGCGGCTACACCTTC. This gives the protein CASSFPGVRRVGGYTF.

This clone was seen just once. The J gene is TRBJ2-1, the V gene TRBV19; the D is unclear. V was pared by 5 bases and J by 0 bases, with 17 bases between. Looked up from germline, CDR1 is LNHDA and CDR2 is SQIVND (reference sequence). The CDR3 totals 17 residues. The CDR3 region has the DNA TGTGCCAGTAGTCCTTTTCGGTCGTCATACTCCTACAATGAGCAGTTCTTC. Translation: CASSPFRSSYSYNEQFF.

The chain combines TRBV6-1 with TRBJ1-5; TRBD1 matches 9 bases. CDR3 length: 15 residues. Trimming at V came to 2 bases and at J to 2 bases, leaving 1 base not matched to a gene. Germline loops: CDR1 MNHNS, CDR2 SASEGT. This chain's CDR3 is CASSEWDRGNQPQHF. Written as DNA, the CDR3 is TGTGCCAGCAGTGAATGGGACAGGGGCAATCAGCCCCAGCATTTT.

The chain carries TRBV27 and TRBJ2-3, with a possible D match to TRBD2 (6 bases). The CDR3 spans 14 residues. V was clipped by 6 bases and J by 2 bases, with 12 bases between them. Germline-derived CDR1 and CDR2 are MNHEY and SMNVEV (reference sequence). CDR3 sequence: CASSTGTSTDTQYF. The CDR3 nucleotides are TGTGCCAGCAGCACCGGGACTTCCACAGATACGCAGTATTTT.

The chain combines TRBV5-6 with TRBJ2-5, with D maybe TRBD2 (6 bases). With the DNA end fitting TRBJ2-7 better, the J assignment may be wrong. Germline loops: CDR1 SGHDT, CDR2 YYEEEE. The CDR3 contains 14 residues. For the CDR3, the DNA is TGTGCCAGCAGCTTCGAGGGACTTTACTACGAGCAGTACTTC. Translated, it gives CASSFEGLYYEQYF.

The rearrangement uses TRBV7-6 and TRBJ2-3; either TRBD1 or TRBD2 may fit D (5 bases each). The CDR3 spans 14 residues. In germline, CDR1 is SGHVS, CDR2 FNYEAQ. The CDR3 loop reads CVVATGPRTDTQYF. The DNA for the CDR3 is TGTGTCGTAGCTACGGGACCGCGCACAGATACGCAGTATTTT.

The chain links TRBV30 to TRBJ2-7; D is undetermined. Per the germline V gene, CDR1 is GTSNPN and CDR2 is SVGIG (reference sequence). The CDR3 is made up of 12 amino acids. Between the trimmed V and J ends, which lost 3 bases and 0 bases, there was a span of 6 bases. As DNA, the CDR3 is TGTGCCTGGAGAGTAAGCTCCTACGAGCAGTACTTC. Its translation: CAWRVSSYEQYF.

The V gene is TRBV28, the J gene TRBJ2-7; D uncertain. The V gene's germline CDR1 is MDHEN and CDR2 SYDVKM. CDR3 length equals 15 residues. Trimming removed 3 bases from V and 3 bases from J, with 15 bases in between. DNA of the CDR3: TGTGCCAGCAGTTTTTCTAGAGGATTATACTACGAGCAGTACTTC. This translates into CASSFSRGLYYEQYF.

J is TRBJ1-4 and V is TRBV10-2; 7 nucleotides agree with TRBD1. The CDR3 is 14 residues long. J gave up 5 bases and V 6 bases, and 6 bases lay outside the gene matches. Germline CDR1 is WSHSY and CDR2 is SAAADI. CDR3 loop: CASSPGQRNEKLFF. Written as DNA, the CDR3 is TGCGCCAGCAGCCCGGGACAGCGCAATGAAAAACTGTTTTTT.

This clone was recorded once. This chain uses TRBV7-3 with TRBJ2-1, with 9 bases fitting TRBD1. Trimming removed 5 bases from V and 1 base from J; junction bases left unmatched: 6. The CDR3 contains 16 residues. Germline V gene sequence: CDR1 SGHTA, CDR2 FQGTGA. CDR3 sequence: CASSPLQGASYNEQFF. CDR3 coding DNA: TGTGCCAGCAGCCCCCTACAGGGGGCTTCCTACAATGAGCAGTTCTTC.

The chain has TRBV19 and TRBJ2-5; D perhaps matches TRBD1 (5 bases). Between the trimmed V and J ends, which lost 2 bases and 5 bases, there was a span of 15 bases. CDR1 and CDR2 from the germline V gene are LNHDA and SQIVND (reference sequence). The CDR3 consists of 15 residues. The CDR3 reads CASSIRDSPGETQYF. The CDR3 DNA sequence: TGTGCCAGTAGTATAAGAGACAGTCCCGGGGAGACCCAGTACTTC.

A remark on this clone: This same CDR3 is encoded by further DNA sequences in the sample. The chain employs TRBV4-1 and TRBJ1-4; 8 nucleotides align to TRBD1. V dropped 1 base and J dropped 8; count of bases not matched to a gene: 3. The CDR3 extends over 14 amino acids. CDR1 and CDR2 (germline): MGHRA, YSYEKL. As DNA, the CDR3 is TGCGCCAGCAGCCAAGTACAGGGGGGGGAAAAACTGTTTTTT. Encoded protein: CASSQVQGGEKLFF.

The chain carries TRBV6-1 and TRBJ2-1; TRBD1 is a possible D gene (5 bases). The CDR3 covers 15 residues. The germline V gene has CDR1 MNHNS and CDR2 SASEGT. Trimming took off 10 bases at V and 6 bases at J, with 22 bases between the two ends. CDR3: CATGILLYAPNEQFF. In DNA, the CDR3 is TGTGCCACAGGGATACTCCTATATGCACCCAATGAGCAGTTCTTC.